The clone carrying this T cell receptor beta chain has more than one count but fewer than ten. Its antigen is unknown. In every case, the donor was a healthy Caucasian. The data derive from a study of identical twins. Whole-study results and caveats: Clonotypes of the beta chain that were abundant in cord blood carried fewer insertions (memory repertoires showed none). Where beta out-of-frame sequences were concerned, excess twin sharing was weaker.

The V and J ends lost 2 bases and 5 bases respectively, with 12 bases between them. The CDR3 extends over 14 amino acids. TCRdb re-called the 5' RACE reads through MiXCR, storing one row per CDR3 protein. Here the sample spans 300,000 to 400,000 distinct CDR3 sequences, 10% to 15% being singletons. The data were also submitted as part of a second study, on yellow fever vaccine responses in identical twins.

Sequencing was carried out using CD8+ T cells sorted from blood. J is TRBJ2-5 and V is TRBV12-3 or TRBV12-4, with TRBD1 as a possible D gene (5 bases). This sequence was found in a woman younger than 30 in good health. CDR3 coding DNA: TGTGCCAGCAGTTTAACAGGCCTAGGGGAGACCCAGTACTTC. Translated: CASSLTGLGETQYF.